This TCR beta chain was sequenced during a study of OX40 agonist ivuxolimab in advanced cancers. Study context: Patients received ivuxolimab, an intravenous treatment, every 2 weeks at 0.01 to 10 mg/kg.

As to this clone: The antigen is undetermined.

Study outcomes and limitations: The average count of expanded clones was higher among CD8+ T cells than among CD4+.

The V segment lost 5 bases and the J segment 8 bases; nucleotides outside the gene matches: 9. The CDR3 covers 14 residues. Germline V lookup: CDR1 SGHDT, CDR2 YYEEEE. Method: immunoSEQ multiplex PCR; TCRdb's copy keeps in-frame clones and lacks some. The table lists 90,000 to 120,000 clones, about 91% of them singletons. Sequencing was performed on CD4+ or CD8+ T cells sorted from blood, taken in a trial of the OX40 agonist ivuxolimab. The sequence was collected from an adult with an advanced solid tumor such as melanoma, head and neck, liver or kidney cancer. The chain carries TRBV5-6 and TRBJ1-4, with 7 bases that match TRBD1. The CDR3 DNA reads TGTGCCAGCAGACCGACAGGGATTCGGGAAAAACTGTTTTTT. Translation gives CASRPTGIREKLFF.